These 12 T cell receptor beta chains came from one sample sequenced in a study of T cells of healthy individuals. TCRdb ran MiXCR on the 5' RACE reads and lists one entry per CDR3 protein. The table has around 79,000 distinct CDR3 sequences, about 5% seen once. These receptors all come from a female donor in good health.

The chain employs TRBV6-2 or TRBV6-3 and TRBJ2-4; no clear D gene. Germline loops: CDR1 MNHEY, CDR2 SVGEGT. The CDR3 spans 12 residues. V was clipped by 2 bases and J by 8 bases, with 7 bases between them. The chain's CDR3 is CASSYDNYIQYF. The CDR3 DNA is TGTGCCAGCAGTTACGACAACTACATTCAGTACTTC.

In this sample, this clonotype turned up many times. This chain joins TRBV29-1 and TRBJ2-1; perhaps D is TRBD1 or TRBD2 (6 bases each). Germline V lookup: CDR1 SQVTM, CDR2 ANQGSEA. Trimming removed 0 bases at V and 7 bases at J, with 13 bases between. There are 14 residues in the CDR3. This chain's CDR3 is CSVEDWGARNEQFF. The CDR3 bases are TGCAGCGTTGAAGATTGGGGGGCGAGGAATGAGCAGTTCTTC.

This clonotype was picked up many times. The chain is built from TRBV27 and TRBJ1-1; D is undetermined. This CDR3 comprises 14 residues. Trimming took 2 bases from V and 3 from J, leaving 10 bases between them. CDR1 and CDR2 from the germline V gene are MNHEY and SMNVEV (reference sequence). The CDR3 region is CASSLRSRYTEAFF. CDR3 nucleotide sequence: TGTGCCAGCAGTTTAAGGTCGCGTTACACTGAAGCTTTCTTT.

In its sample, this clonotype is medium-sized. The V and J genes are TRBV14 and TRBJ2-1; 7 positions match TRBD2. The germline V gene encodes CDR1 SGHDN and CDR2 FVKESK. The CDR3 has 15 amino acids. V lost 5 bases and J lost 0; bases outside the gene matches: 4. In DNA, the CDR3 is TGTGCCAGCAGCTCCACTAGCGTCTCCTACAATGAGCAGTTCTTC. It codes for CASSSTSVSYNEQFF.

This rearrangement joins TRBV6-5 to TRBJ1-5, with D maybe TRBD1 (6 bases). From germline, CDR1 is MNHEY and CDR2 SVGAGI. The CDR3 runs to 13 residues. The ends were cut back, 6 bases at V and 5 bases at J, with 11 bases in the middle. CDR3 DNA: TGTGCCAGCAGCTACAGGGTGGATCAGCCCCAGCATTTT. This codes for CASSYRVDQPQHF.

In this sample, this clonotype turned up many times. For the CDR3, the DNA is TGTGCCAGCAGCTTTCCGTACAATGAGCAGTTCTTC. Its translation: CASSFPYNEQFF. The chain recombines TRBV7-2 with TRBJ2-1, with unresolved D. CDR1 and CDR2 from the germline V gene are SGHTA and FQGNSA. The V end lost 3 bases, the J end lost 4 bases, and 4 bases lay between the germline ends. The CDR3 sequence is 12 residues long.

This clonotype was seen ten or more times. The DNA for the CDR3 is TGTGCCACCCGTCCCGGGACAGGGGACGATGGCTACACCTTC. Translating gives CATRPGTGDDGYTF. The gene calls are TRBV24-1 and TRBJ1-2, with 10 nucleotides matching TRBD1. Losses at the gene ends were 9 bases for V and 6 bases for J; bases not matched to a gene: 9. Germline loops: CDR1 KGHDR, CDR2 SFDVKD. There are 14 residues in the CDR3.

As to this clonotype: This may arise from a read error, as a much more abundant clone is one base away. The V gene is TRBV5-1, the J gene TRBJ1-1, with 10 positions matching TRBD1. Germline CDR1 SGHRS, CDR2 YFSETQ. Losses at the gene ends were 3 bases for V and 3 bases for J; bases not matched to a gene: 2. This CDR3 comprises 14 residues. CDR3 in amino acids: CASSWGQGYTEAFF. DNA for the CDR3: TGCGCCAGCAGCTGGGGACAGGGGTACACTGAAGCTTTCTTT.

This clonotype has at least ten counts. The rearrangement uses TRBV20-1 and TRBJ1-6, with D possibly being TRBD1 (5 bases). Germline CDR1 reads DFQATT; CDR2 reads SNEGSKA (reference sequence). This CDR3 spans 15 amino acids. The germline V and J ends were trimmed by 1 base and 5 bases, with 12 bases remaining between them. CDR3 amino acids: CSARAPGPNNSPLHF. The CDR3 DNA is TGCAGTGCTAGAGCGCCAGGGCCCAATAATTCACCCCTCCACTTT.

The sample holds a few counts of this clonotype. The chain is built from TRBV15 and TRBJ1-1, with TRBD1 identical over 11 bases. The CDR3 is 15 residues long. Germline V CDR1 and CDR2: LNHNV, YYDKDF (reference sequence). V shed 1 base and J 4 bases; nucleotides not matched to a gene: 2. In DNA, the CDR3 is TGTGCCACCAGCAGAGCCGGGACAGGGGGCACTGAAGCTTTCTTT. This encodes CATSRAGTGGTEAFF.

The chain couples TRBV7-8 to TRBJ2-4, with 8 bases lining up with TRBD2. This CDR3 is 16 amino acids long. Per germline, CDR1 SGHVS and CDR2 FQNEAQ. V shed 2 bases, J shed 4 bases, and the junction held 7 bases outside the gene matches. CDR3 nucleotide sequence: TGTGCCAGCAGCTTATCTCGGACTAGCAGAAAAAACATTCAGTACTTC. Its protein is CASSLSRTSRKNIQYF.

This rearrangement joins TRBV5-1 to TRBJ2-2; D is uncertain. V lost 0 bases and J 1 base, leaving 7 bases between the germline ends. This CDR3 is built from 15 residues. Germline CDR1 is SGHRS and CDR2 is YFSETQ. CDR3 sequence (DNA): TGCGCCAGCAGCTTGGCCCCGATGAACACCGGGGAGCTGTTTTTT. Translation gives CASSLAPMNTGELFF.